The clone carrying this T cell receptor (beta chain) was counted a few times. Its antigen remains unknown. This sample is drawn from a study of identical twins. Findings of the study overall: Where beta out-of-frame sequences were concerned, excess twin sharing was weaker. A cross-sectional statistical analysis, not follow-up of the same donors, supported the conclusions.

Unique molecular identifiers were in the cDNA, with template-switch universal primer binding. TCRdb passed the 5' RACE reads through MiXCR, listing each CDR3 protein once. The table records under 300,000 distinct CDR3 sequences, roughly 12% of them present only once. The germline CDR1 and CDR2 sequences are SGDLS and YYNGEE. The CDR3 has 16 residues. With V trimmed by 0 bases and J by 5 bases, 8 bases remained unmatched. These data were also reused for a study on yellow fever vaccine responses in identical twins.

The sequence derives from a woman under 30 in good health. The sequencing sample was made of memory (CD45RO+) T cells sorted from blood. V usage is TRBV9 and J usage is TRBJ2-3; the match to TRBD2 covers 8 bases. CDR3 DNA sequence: TGTGCCAGCAGCGTAGCGGGGGGGCGGGTTGGAGATACGCAGTATTTT. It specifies CASSVAGGRVGDTQYF.